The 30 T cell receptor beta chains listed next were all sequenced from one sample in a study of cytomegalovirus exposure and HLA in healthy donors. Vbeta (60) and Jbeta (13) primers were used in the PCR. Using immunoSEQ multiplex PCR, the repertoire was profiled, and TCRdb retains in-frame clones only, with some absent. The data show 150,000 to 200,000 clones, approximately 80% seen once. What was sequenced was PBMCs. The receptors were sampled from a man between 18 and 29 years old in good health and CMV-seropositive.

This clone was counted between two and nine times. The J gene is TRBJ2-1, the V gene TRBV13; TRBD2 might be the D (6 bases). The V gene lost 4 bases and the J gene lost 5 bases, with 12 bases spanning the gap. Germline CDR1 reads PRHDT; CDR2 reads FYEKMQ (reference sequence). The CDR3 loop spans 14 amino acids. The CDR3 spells CASSYRGRDNEQFF. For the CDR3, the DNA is TGTGCCAGCAGCTACCGGGGGAGAGACAATGAGCAGTTCTTC.

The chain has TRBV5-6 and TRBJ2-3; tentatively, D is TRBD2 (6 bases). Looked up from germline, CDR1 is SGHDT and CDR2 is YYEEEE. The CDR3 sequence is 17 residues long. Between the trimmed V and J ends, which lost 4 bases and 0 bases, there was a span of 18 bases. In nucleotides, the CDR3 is TGTGCCAGCAGCGGCCCCTCTAGCGAGTCTAGCACAGATACGCAGTATTTT. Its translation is CASSGPSSESSTDTQYF.

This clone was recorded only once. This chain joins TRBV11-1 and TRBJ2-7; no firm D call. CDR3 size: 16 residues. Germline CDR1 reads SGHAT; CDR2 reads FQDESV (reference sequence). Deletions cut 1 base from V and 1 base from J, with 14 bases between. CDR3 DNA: TGTGCCAGCAGCTTAGTGCGGCCGGTCACTTCCTACGAGCAGTACTTC. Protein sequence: CASSLVRPVTSYEQYF.

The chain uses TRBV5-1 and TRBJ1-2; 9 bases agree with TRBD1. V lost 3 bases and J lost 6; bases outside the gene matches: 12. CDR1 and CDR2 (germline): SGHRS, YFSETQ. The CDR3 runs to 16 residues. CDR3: CASSWEPGQGMHGYTF. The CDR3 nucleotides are TGCGCCAGCAGCTGGGAGCCGGGACAGGGAATGCATGGCTACACCTTC.

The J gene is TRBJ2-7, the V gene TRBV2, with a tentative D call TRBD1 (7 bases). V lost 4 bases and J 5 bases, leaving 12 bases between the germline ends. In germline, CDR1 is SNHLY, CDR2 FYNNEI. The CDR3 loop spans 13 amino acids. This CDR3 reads CASSVGRGDEQYF. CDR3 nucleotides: TGTGCCAGCAGTGTAGGCAGGGGGGACGAGCAGTACTTC.

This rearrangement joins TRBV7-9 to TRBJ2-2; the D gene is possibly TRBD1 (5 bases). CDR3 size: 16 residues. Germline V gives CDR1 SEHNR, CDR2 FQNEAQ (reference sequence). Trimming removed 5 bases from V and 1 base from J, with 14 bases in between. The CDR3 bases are TGTGCCAGCAGCCCCCAGGGCATTTGGAACACCGGGGAGCTGTTTTTT. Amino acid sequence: CASSPQGIWNTGELFF.

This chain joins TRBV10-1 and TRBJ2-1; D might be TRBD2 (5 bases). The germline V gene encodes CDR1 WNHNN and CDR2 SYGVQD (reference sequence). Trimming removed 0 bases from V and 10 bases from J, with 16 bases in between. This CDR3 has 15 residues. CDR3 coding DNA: TGCGCCAGCAGTGAGTCGAGGGCCGGGTTGGGGGAGCAGTTCTTC. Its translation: CASSESRAGLGEQFF.

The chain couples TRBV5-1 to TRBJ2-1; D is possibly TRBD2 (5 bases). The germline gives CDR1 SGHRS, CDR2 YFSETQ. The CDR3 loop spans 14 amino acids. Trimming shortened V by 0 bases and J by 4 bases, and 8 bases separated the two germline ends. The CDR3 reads CASSLGSDYNEQFF. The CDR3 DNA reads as TGCGCCAGCAGCTTGGGTAGCGATTACAATGAGCAGTTCTTC.

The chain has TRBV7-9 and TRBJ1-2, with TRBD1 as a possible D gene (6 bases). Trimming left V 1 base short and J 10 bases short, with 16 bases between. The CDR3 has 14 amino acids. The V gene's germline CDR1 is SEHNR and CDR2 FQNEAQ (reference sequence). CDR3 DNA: TGTGCCAGCAGCTTAGAGGCGGGTGGGGGCGACTACACCTTC. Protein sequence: CASSLEAGGGDYTF.

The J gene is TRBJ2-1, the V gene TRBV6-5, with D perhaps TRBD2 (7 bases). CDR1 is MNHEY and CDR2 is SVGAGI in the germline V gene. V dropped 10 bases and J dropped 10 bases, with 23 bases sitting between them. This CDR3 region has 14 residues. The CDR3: CATTKGGGGLEQFF. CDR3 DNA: TGTGCCACCACCAAGGGGGGGGGCGGCTTGGAGCAGTTCTTC.

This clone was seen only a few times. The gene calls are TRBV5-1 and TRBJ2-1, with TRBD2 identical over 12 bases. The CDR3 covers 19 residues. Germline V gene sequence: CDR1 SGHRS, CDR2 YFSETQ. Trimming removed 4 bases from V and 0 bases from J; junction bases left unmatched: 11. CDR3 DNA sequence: TGCGCCAGCAGCGGGAGGGGACTAGCGGGTACCATCTCCTACAATGAGCAGTTCTTC. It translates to CASSGRGLAGTISYNEQFF.

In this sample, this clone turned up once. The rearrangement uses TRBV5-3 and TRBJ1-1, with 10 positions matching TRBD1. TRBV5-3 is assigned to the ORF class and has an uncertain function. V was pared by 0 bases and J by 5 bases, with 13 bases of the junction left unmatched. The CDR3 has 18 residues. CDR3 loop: CARSLGAEDRGTVTEAFF. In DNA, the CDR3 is TGTGCCAGAAGCTTGGGTGCCGAGGACAGGGGGACGGTGACTGAAGCTTTCTTT.

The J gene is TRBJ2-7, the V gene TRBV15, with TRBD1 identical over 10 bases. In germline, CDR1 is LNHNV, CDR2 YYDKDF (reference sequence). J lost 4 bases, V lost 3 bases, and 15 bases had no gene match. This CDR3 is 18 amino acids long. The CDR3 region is CATSSTNWGDRGIYEQYF. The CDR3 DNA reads TGTGCCACCAGCAGTACCAATTGGGGGGACAGGGGAATTTACGAGCAGTACTTC.

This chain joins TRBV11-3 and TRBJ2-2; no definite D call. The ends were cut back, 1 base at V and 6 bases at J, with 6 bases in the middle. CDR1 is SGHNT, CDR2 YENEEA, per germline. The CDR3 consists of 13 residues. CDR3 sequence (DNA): TGTGCCAGCAGCTTAGTAGAGGCCGGGGAGCTGTTTTTT. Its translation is CASSLVEAGELFF.

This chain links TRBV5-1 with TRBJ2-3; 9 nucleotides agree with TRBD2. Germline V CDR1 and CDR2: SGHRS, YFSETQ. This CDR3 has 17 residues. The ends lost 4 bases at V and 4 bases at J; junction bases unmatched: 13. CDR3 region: CASSPLQGREGADTQYF. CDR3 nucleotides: TGCGCCAGCAGCCCCCTCCAGGGGCGGGAGGGGGCAGATACGCAGTATTTT.

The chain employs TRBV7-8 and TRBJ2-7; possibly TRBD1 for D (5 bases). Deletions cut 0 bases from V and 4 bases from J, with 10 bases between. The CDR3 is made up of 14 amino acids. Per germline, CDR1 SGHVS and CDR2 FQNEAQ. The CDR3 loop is CASSLANRRYEQYF. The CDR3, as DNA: TGTGCCAGCAGCTTAGCGAACAGGCGGTACGAGCAGTACTTC.

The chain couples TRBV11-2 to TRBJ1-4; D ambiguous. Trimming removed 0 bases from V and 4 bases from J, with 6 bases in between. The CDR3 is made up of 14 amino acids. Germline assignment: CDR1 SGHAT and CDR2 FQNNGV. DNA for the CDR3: TGTGCCAGCAGCTTAGACAGTTATAATGAAAAACTGTTTTTT. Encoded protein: CASSLDSYNEKLFF. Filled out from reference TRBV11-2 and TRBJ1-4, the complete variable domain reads EAGVAQSPRYKIIEKRQSVAFWCNPISGHATLYWYQQILGQGPKLLIQFQNNGVVDDSQLPKDRFSAERLKGVDSTLKIQPAKLEDSAVYLCASSLDSYNEKLFFGSGTQLSVL.

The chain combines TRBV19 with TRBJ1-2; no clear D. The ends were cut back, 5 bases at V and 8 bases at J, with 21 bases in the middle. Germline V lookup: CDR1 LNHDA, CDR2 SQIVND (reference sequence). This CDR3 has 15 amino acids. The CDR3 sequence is CASSPLYPPSVGYTF. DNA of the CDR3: TGTGCCAGTAGTCCACTTTATCCCCCCTCCGTCGGCTACACCTTC.

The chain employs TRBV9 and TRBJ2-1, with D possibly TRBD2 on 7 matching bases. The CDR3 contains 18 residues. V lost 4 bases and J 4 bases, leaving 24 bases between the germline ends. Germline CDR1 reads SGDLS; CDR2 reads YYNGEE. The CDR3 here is CASSPARSGGAIYNEQFF. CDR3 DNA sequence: TGTGCCAGCAGCCCAGCGAGAAGTGGGGGGGCCATATACAATGAGCAGTTCTTC.

CDR3 DNA sequence: TGCGCCAGCAGCCAAAGGGGTTTCGGCACAGATACGCAGTATTTT. Its protein product is CASSQRGFGTDTQYF. The J gene is TRBJ2-3, the V gene TRBV5-1; TRBD1 is a possible D gene (5 bases). There are 15 residues in the CDR3. Germline assignment: CDR1 SGHRS and CDR2 YFSETQ. Trimming stripped 4 bases from V and 1 base from J, with 13 bases between.

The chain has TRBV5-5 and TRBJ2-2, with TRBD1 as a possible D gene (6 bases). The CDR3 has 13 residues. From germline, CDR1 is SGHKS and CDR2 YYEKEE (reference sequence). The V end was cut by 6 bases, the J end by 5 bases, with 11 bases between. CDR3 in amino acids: CASKEGVTGELFF. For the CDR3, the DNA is TGTGCCAGCAAAGAGGGGGTTACCGGGGAGCTGTTTTTT.

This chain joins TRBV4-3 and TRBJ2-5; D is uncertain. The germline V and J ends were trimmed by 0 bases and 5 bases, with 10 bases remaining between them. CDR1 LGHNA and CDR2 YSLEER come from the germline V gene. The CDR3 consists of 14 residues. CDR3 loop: CASSQDAETETQYF. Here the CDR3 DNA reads TGCGCCAGCAGCCAAGATGCGGAGACGGAGACCCAGTACTTC.

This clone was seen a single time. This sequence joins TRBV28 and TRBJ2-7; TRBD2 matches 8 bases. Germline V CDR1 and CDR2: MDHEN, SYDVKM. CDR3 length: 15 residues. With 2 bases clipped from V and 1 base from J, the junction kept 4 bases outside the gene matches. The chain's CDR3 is CASSLLAGLSYEQYF. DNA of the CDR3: TGTGCCAGCAGTTTACTAGCGGGCTTGTCCTACGAGCAGTACTTC.

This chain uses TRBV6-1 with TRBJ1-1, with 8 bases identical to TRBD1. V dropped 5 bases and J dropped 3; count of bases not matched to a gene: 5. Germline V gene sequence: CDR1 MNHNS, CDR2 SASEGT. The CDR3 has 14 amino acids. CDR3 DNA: TGTGCCAGCAGTTTGAGCAGGGGGCACACTGAAGCTTTCTTT. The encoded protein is CASSLSRGHTEAFF.

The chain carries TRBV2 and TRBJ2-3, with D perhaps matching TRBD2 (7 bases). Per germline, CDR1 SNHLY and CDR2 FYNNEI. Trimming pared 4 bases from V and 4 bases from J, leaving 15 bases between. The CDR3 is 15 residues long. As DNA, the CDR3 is TGTGCCAGCAGTGTAGATGGGGGGGCCGCAGATACGCAGTATTTT. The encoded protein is CASSVDGGAADTQYF.

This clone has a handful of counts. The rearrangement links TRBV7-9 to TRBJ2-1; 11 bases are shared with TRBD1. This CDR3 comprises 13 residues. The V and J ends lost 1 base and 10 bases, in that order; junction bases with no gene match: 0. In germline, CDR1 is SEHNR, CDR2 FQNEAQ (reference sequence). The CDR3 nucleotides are TGTGCCAGCAGCTTAGGGACAGGGGGCGAGCAGTTCTTC. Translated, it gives CASSLGTGGEQFF.

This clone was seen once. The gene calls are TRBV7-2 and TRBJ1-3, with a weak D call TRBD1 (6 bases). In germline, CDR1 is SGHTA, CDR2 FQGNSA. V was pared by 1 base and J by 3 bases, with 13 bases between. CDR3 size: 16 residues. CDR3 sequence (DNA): TGTGCCAGCAGCTTAGACAGGGAGTTCGATGGAAACACCATATATTTT. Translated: CASSLDREFDGNTIYF.

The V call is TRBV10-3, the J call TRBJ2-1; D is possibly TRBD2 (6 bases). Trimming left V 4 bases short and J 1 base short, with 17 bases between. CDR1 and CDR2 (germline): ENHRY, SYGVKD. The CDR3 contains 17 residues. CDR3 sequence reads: CAISGGVGEPSYNEQFF. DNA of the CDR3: TGTGCCATCAGTGGGGGGGTCGGGGAACCTTCCTACAATGAGCAGTTCTTC.

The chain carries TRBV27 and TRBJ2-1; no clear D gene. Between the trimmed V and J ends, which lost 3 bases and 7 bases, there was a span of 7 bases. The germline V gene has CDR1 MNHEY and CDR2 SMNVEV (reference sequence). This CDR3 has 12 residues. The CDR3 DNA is TGTGCCAGCAGTTTTGGAGTGAATGAGCAGTTCTTC. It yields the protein CASSFGVNEQFF.

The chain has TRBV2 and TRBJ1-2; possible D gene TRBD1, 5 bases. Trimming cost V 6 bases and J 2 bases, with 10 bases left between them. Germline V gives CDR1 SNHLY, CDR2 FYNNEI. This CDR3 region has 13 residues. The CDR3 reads CASRSRQNYGYTF. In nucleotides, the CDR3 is TGTGCCAGCAGATCGAGACAGAACTATGGCTACACCTTC.